The sequence of this T cell receptor (beta chain) was determined in a study of blood T cell repertoires in COVID-19. About the study: The origin of the acute and convalescent COVID-19 samples was the United States, Italy and Spain.

CDR3 length equals 17 residues. CDR1 is MNHEY and CDR2 is SMNVEV in the germline V gene (reference sequence). Trimming removed 0 bases at V and 2 bases at J, with 16 bases between. In this sample, this clone turned up a few times. TCRdb's table, derived via immunoSEQ multiplex PCR, lists solely in-frame clones and lacks some. The sample has around 250,000 clones, 80% to 85% seen once. This chain uses TRBV27 with TRBJ1-2; D possibly corresponds to TRBD1 (6 bases). The TCR sequence derives from a middle-aged man who had recovered from COVID-19. Sample: PBMCs or T cells enriched from blood (not recorded which). The CDR3, as DNA: TGTGCCAGCAGTTTATCGCCGACAGGCAAAGCAAACTATGGCTACACCTTC. Residues: CASSLSPTGKANYGYTF.